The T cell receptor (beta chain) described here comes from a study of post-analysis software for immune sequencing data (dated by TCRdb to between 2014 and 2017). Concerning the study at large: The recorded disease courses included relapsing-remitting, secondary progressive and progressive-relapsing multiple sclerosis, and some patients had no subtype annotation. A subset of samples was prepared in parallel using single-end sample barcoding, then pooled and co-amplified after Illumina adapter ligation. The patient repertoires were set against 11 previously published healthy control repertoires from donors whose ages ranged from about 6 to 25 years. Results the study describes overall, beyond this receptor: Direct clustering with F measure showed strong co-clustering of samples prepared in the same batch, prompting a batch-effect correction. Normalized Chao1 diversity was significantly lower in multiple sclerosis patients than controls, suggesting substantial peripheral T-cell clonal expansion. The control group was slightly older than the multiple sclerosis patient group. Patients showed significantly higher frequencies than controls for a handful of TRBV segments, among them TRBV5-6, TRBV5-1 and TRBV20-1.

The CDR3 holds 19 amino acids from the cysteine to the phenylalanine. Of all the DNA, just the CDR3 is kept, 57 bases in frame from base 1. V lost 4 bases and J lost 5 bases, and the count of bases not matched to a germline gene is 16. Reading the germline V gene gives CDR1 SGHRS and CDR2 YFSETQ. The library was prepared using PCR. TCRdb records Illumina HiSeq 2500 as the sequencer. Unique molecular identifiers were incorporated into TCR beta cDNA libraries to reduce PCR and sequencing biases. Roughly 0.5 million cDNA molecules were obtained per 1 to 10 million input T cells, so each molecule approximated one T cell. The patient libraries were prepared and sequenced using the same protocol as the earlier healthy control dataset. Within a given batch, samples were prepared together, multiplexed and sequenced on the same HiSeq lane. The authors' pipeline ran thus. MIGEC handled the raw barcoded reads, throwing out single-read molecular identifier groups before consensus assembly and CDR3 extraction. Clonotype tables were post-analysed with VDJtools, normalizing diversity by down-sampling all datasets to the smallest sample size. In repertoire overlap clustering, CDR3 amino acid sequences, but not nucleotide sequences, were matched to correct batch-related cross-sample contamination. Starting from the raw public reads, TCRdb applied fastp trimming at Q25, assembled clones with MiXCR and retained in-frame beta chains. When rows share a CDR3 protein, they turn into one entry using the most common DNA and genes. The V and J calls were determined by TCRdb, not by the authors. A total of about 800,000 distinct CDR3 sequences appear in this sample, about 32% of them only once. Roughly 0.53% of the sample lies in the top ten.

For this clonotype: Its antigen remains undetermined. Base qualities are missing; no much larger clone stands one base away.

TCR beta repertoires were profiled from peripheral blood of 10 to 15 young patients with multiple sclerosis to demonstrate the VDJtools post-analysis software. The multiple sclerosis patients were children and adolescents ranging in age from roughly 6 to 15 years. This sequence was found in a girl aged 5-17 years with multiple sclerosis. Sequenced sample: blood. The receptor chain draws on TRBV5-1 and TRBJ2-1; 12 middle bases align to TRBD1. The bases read TGCGCCAGCAGCGCGTCCGGGACAGGGGGCGGACGTCCTCACAATGAGCAGTTCTTC. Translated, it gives CASSASGTGGGRPHNEQFF.